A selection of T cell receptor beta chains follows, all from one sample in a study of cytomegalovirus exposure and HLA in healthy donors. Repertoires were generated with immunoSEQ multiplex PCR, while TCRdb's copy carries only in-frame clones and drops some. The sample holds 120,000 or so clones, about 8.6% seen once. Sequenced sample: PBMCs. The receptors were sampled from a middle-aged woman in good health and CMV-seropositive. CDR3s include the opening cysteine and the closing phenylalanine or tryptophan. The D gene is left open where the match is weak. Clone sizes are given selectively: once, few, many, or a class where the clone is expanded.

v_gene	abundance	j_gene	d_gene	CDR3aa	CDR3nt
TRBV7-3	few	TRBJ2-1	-	CASSSALLGASYNEQFF	TGTGCCAGCAGCTCCGCCCTCCTAGGCGCATCCTACAATGAGCAGTTCTTC
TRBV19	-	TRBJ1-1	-	CASSPGQLSTEAFF	TGTGCCAGTAGTCCAGGACAGTTGAGCACTGAAGCTTTCTTT
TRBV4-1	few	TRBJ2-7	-	CASSQVGGRATYEQYF	TGCGCCAGCAGCCAAGTTGGTGGCAGGGCGACCTACGAGCAGTACTTC
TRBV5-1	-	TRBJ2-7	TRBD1	CASSLDGQGENYEQYF	TGCGCCAGCAGCTTGGACGGACAGGGGGAGAACTACGAGCAGTACTTC
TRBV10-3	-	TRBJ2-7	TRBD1	CAISPGQGDWEQYF	TGTGCCATTAGTCCGGGACAGGGGGACTGGGAGCAGTACTTC
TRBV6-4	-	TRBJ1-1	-	CASSQTGLNTEAFF	TGTGCCAGCAGTCAAACAGGGTTGAACACTGAAGCTTTCTTT
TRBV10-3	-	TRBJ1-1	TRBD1	CAISAPGQYTEAFF	TGTGCCATCAGTGCTCCGGGACAGTACACTGAAGCTTTCTTT
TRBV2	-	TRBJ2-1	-	CASKEGGGPYNEQFF	TGTGCCAGCAAAGAAGGGGGGGGGCCTTACAATGAGCAGTTCTTC
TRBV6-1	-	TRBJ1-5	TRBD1	CATRDRGPLRPQHF	TGTGCCACTAGGGACAGGGGGCCTCTTAGGCCCCAGCATTTT
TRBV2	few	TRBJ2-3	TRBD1	CASSEGTGQGAGDTQYF	TGTGCCAGCAGTGAAGGGACGGGACAGGGGGCTGGAGATACGCAGTATTTT
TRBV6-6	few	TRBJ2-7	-	CASSPTSYEQYF	TGTGCCAGCAGTCCTACCTCCTACGAGCAGTACTTC
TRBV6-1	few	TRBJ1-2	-	CASSVGQLGYGYTF	TGTGCCAGCAGTGTGGGCCAGTTGGGCTATGGCTACACCTTC
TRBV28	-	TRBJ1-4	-	CASRKTGEMKNCFF	-
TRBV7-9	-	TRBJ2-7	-	CASSPRGGETYKQYF	TGTGCCAGCAGCCCCCGCGGGGGCGAAACCTACAAGCAGTACTTC
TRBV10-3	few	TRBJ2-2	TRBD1	CATRGTGKNTGELFF	TGTGCCACGCGAGGGACAGGGAAAAACACCGGGGAGCTGTTTTTT
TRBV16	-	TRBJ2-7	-	CASSFSQGNEQYF	TGTGCCAGCAGTTTTAGTCAGGGGAACGAGCAGTACTTC
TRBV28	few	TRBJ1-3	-	CASSRAPGTSGNTIYF	TGTGCCAGCAGCCGCGCCCCTGGGACAAGTGGAAACACCATATATTTT
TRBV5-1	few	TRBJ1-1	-	CASSHDLNTEAFF	TGCGCCAGCTCACATGATCTGAACACTGAAGCTTTCTTT
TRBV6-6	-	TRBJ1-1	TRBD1	CASSKRQGARRTEAFF	TGTGCCAGCAGTAAACGACAGGGGGCGCGGAGGACTGAAGCTTTCTTT
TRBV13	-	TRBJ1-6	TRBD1	CASSIARNRGAVHF	TGTGCCAGCAGCATTGCTCGGAACAGGGGGGCGGTCCACTTT
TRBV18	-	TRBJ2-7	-	CASSPENRVKQYF	TGTGCCAGCTCACCCGAGAACAGGGTAAAGCAGTACTTC
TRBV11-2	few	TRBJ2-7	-	CASSFDSSGYEQYF	TGTGCCAGCAGCTTTGACAGCTCGGGCTACGAGCAGTACTTC
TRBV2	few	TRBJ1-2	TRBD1	CASSNKGGQGIYGYTF	TGTGCCAGCAGTAACAAAGGGGGACAGGGGATCTATGGCTACACCTTC
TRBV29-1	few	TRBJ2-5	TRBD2	CSVTRPLLAGVPGETQYF	TGCAGCGTTACACGCCCTTTGCTAGCGGGGGTTCCGGGAGAGACCCAGTACTTC
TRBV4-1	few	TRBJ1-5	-	CASSLGTPVGNQPQHF	TGCGCCAGCAGCCTCGGGACACCTGTTGGCAATCAGCCCCAGCATTTT
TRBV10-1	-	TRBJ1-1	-	CASRGRGGAEAFF	TGCGCCAGCAGGGGACGGGGGGGCGCTGAAGCTTTCTTT
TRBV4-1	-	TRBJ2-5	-	CASSQDWRRGRGETQYF	TGCGCCAGCAGCCAAGATTGGCGGCGGGGGCGAGGGGAGACCCAGTACTTC
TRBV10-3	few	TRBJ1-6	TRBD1	CAISEGQGNSPLHF	TGTGCCATCAGTGAAGGACAGGGTAATTCACCCCTCCACTTT
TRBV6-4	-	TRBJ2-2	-	CASSDSGNTGELFF	TGTGCCAGCAGTGACTCCGGGAACACCGGGGAGCTGTTTTTT
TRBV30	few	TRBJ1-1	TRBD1	CAWDRGGEAFF	TGTGCCTGGGACAGGGGCGGTGAAGCTTTCTTT
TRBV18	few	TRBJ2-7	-	CASSPPVRQGGYEQYF	TGTGCCAGCTCACCACCAGTACGGCAGGGGGGCTACGAGCAGTACTTC
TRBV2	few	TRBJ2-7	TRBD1	CASSVGPGQGSYEQYF	TGTGCCAGCAGTGTCGGTCCGGGACAGGGGTCCTACGAGCAGTACTTC
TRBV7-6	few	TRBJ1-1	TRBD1	CASSAGQGVTEAFF	TGTGCCAGCAGCGCGGGACAGGGGGTCACTGAAGCTTTCTTT
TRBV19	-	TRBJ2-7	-	CASSWARGNYEQYF	TGTGCCAGTAGTTGGGCGCGCGGGAACTACGAGCAGTACTTC
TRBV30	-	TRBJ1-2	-	CAPRRVTNYGYTF	TGTGCCCCTCGACGGGTAACTAACTATGGCTACACCTTC
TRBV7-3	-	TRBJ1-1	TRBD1	CASSLSGTGQGNTEAFF	TGTGCCAGCAGCTTAAGTGGTACTGGACAGGGTAACACTGAAGCTTTCTTT
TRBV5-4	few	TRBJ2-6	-	CASSLQGAGANVLTF	TGTGCCAGCAGCTTACAGGGCGCCGGGGCCAACGTCCTGACTTTC
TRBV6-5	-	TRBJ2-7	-	CASSSPVAYEQYF	TGTGCCAGCAGTTCACCAGTCGCCTACGAGCAGTACTTC
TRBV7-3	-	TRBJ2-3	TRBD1	CASSLAGTGQYF	TGTGCCAGCAGCTTAGCCGGGACAGGGCAGTATTTT
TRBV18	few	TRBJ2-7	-	CASSLEGVAYEQYF	TGTGCCAGCTCACTAGAAGGGGTCGCCTACGAGCAGTACTTC
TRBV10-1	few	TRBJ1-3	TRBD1	CASSEGQGNTIYF	TGCGCCAGCAGTGAAGGACAGGGGAACACCATATATTTT
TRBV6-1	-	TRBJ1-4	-	CASSTTQIEGEKLFF	TGTGCCAGCAGTACCACTCAAATCGAGGGTGAAAAACTGTTTTTT
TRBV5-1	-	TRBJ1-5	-	CASSLGPREPQHF	TGCGCCAGCAGCTTAGGGCCCAGGGAGCCCCAGCATTTT
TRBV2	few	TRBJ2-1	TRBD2	CASRGGSSYNEQFF	TGTGCCAGCCGCGGGGGGAGCTCCTACAATGAGCAGTTCTTC
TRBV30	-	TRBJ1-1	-	CAINTGVYTEAFF	TGTGCGATCAATACAGGAGTTTACACTGAAGCTTTCTTT
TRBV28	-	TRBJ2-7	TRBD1	CASSYGTGGYEQYF	TGTGCCAGCAGTTATGGGACAGGGGGCTACGAGCAGTACTTC
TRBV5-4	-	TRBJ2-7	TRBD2	CASSLGAGPTYEQYF	TGTGCCAGCAGCCTGGGAGCGGGGCCCACCTACGAGCAGTACTTC
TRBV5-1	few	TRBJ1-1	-	CASSPLGGRAEAFF	TGCGCCAGCAGCCCCCTGGGAGGGCGCGCTGAAGCTTTCTTT
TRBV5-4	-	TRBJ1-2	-	CASSQETGPYGYTF	TGTGCCAGCAGCCAGGAGACAGGCCCGTATGGCTACACCTTC
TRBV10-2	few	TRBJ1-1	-	CASRRQVRTEAFF	TGCGCCAGCAGGCGACAGGTGCGCACTGAAGCTTTCTTT
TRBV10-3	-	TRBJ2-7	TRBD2	CAISDPRRREGSYEQYF	TGTGCCATCAGTGATCCTCGGAGGAGGGAGGGATCCTACGAGCAGTACTTC
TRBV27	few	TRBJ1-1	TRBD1	CASSVGQRALEAFF	TGTGCCAGCAGCGTGGGACAGCGCGCACTTGAAGCTTTCTTT
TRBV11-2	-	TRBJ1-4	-	CASSLEGATNEKLFF	TGTGCCAGCAGCTTAGAGGGAGCAACTAATGAAAAACTGTTTTTT
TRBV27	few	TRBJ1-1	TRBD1	CASSFSGQGFSTEAFF	TGTGCCAGCAGTTTCTCGGGACAGGGGTTCTCAACTGAAGCTTTCTTT
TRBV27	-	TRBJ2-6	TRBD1	CASSPRQGAFSGANVLTF	TGTGCCAGCAGTCCGAGACAGGGGGCTTTCTCTGGGGCCAACGTCCTGACTTTC
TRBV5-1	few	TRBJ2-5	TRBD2	CASSPLYGRTSGVKETQYF	TGCGCCAGCAGCCCCCTATACGGGAGGACTAGCGGGGTAAAAGAGACCCAGTACTTC
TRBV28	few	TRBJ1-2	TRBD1	CASSSPTGKDGYTF	TGTGCCAGCAGTTCGCCGACAGGGAAGGATGGCTACACCTTC
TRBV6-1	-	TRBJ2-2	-	CASKRRGTGELFF	TGTGCCAGCAAGAGACGGGGGACCGGGGAGCTGTTTTTT
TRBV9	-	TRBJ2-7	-	CASSVDGGRFYEQYF	TGTGCCAGCAGCGTAGATGGAGGGCGGTTCTACGAGCAGTACTTC